Presented here are 20 T cell receptor beta chains from one specimen sequenced in a study of cytomegalovirus exposure and HLA in healthy donors. Amplification used 60 Vbeta primers and 13 Jbeta primers. Repertoires were generated with immunoSEQ multiplex PCR, while TCRdb's copy carries only in-frame clones and drops some. Of about 80,000 clones listed, around 60% are singletons. Input material: PBMCs. These receptors originate from a male donor in good health and CMV-seropositive.

The V and J genes are TRBV7-2 and TRBJ1-3, with 8 bases identical to TRBD1. The germline gives CDR1 SGHTA, CDR2 FQGNSA. The junction had 3 bases not matched to a gene; V was cut back by 5 bases and J by 0 bases. The CDR3 spans 15 residues. The CDR3 DNA reads TGTGCCAGCAGCCCTGACAGGGGCTCTGGAAACACCATATATTTT. This encodes CASSPDRGSGNTIYF.

The rearrangement joins TRBV29-1 to TRBJ2-3, with a possible D match to TRBD2 (5 bases). Per the germline V gene, CDR1 is SQVTM and CDR2 is ANQGSEA. CDR3 length: 14 amino acids. V was clipped by 4 bases and J by 0 bases, with 11 bases between them. The CDR3 DNA follows: TGCAGCGTTGTTTATCGAGGGAGCACAGATACGCAGTATTTT. It yields the protein CSVVYRGSTDTQYF.

V gene TRBV14 combines with J gene TRBJ2-3, with 8 bases matching TRBD2. Germline V gene lookup returns CDR1 SGHDN and CDR2 FVKESK. The CDR3 covers 16 residues. With 1 base clipped from V and 4 bases from J, the junction kept 7 bases outside the gene matches. Written as DNA, the CDR3 is TGTGCCAGCAGCCAAGCCCGACTAGCGAGGGCAGATACGCAGTATTTT. Its translation: CASSQARLARADTQYF.

This clone was picked up a small number of times. The chain combines TRBV6-1 with TRBJ2-5; D not resolved. This CDR3 region has 14 residues. V was trimmed by 3 bases and J by 2 bases, leaving 10 bases between them. Looked up from germline, CDR1 is MNHNS and CDR2 is SASEGT. The chain's CDR3 is CASSDGVGQETQYF. The CDR3 DNA is TGTGCCAGCAGTGACGGAGTGGGTCAAGAGACCCAGTACTTC.

This chain joins TRBV7-6 and TRBJ2-7, with no clear D. With 1 base removed from V and 3 bases from J, the gap between germline ends came to 10 bases. Germline CDR1 reads SGHVS; CDR2 reads FNYEAQ. The CDR3 has 14 amino acids. The CDR3 nucleotides read TGTGCCAGCAGCTTAGGACCCCAGGACTACGAGCAGTACTTC. It codes for CASSLGPQDYEQYF.

V usage is TRBV6-5 and J usage is TRBJ1-3; no definite D call. Trimming took off 4 bases at V and 0 bases at J, with 10 bases between the two ends. Per germline, CDR1 MNHEY and CDR2 SVGAGI. The CDR3 is 15 amino acids. The CDR3 protein is CASSFRGASGNTIYF. As DNA, the CDR3 is TGTGCCAGCAGTTTCCGGGGAGCCTCTGGAAACACCATATATTTT.

The chain carries TRBV10-3 and TRBJ1-6; tentative D call: TRBD1 (5 bases). CDR1 ENHRY and CDR2 SYGVKD come from the germline V gene. V lost 7 bases to trimming and J lost 6 bases, with 13 bases between them. The CDR3 length is 14 residues. DNA for the CDR3: TGTGCCATCACGGGGGGACGGGGTAATTCACCCCTCCACTTT. This gives the protein CAITGGRGNSPLHF.

The CDR3 here is CASSPTWDRGRTEAFF. The CDR3 region has the DNA TGCGCCAGCAGCCCTACCTGGGACAGGGGTCGGACTGAAGCTTTCTTT. The rearrangement joins TRBV5-1 to TRBJ1-1; the match to TRBD1 covers 10 bases. V shed 4 bases, J shed 5 bases, and the junction held 11 bases outside the gene matches. This CDR3 has 16 residues. Germline V gene lookup returns CDR1 SGHRS and CDR2 YFSETQ.

The rearrangement joins TRBV28 to TRBJ1-5; 8 bases are shared with TRBD1. Germline V gene lookup returns CDR1 MDHEN and CDR2 SYDVKM. The V gene end was trimmed by 6 bases and the J gene end by 4 bases; junction bases not matched to a gene: 20. The CDR3 totals 19 residues. As DNA, the CDR3 is TGTGCCAGCAGCCCGAACCCGTCCTCATGGGACAGGCGGAATCAGCCCCAGCATTTT. Protein sequence: CASSPNPSSWDRRNQPQHF.

The chain has TRBV5-6 and TRBJ2-1, with 10 bases fitting TRBD2. This CDR3 is 16 amino acids long. With 0 bases clipped from V and 10 bases from J, the junction kept 10 bases outside the gene matches. The germline CDR1 and CDR2 sequences are SGHDT and YYEEEE. The CDR3 here is CASSLDGTGSGREQFF. The CDR3 DNA sequence: TGTGCCAGCAGCTTGGACGGGACAGGTAGCGGGAGGGAGCAGTTCTTC.

For this clone: The junction and the germline gene differ at one end; a read error may be behind it. The chain couples TRBV28 to TRBJ1-1; 8 bases are a match to TRBD1. CDR3 length: 15 residues. Germline values: CDR1 MDHEN, CDR2 SYDVKM. This CDR3 reads CVSSLGVTGGTEAFF. The CDR3 nucleotides are TGTGTCAGCAGTTTAGGGGTTACAGGGGGCACTGAAGCTTTCTTT. The full variable domain, completed using reference TRBV28 and TRBJ1-1, is DVKVTQSSRYLVKRTGEKVFLECVQDMDHENMFWYRQDPGLGLRLIYFSYDVKMKEKGDIPEGYSVSREKKERFSLILESASTNQTSMYLCVSSLGVTGGTEAFFGQGTRLTVV.

The J gene is TRBJ2-2, the V gene TRBV5-1, with D possibly being TRBD1 (6 bases). The V gene lost 1 base and the J gene lost 2 bases, with 9 bases spanning the gap. The CDR3 runs to 15 residues. Looked up from germline, CDR1 is SGHRS and CDR2 is YFSETQ. The CDR3: CASSLRTANTGELFF. The CDR3 DNA sequence: TGCGCCAGCAGCTTGAGGACAGCCAACACCGGGGAGCTGTTTTTT.

The genes are TRBV10-3 and TRBJ2-5, with TRBD1 matching 7 bases. Germline-derived CDR1 and CDR2 are ENHRY and SYGVKD. V lost 3 bases to trimming and J lost 2 bases; unmatched junction nucleotides: 9. The CDR3 is made up of 16 amino acids. This CDR3 reads CAISDLKGQEQETQYF. CDR3 coding DNA: TGTGCCATCAGTGACCTCAAAGGACAGGAACAAGAGACCCAGTACTTC.

The chain carries TRBV30 and TRBJ1-6, with 7 bases fitting TRBD1. CDR1 is GTSNPN and CDR2 is SVGIG in the germline V gene (reference sequence). The J segment lost 3 bases and the V segment lost 5 bases, leaving 7 bases of the junction unmatched. This CDR3 has 15 residues. The CDR3 nucleotides are TGTGCCTGGGATCCGGGGACAGACTATAATTCACCCCTCCACTTT. Amino acid sequence: CAWDPGTDYNSPLHF.

This chain connects TRBV7-6 to TRBJ1-3; D is uncertain. V lost 5 bases and J 2 bases, leaving 13 bases between the germline ends. CDR3 length: 15 residues. Germline V lookup: CDR1 SGHVS, CDR2 FNYEAQ. In DNA form, the CDR3 reads TGTGCCAGCAGCCCAGGACGGGAGCCTGGAAACACCATATATTTT. It specifies CASSPGREPGNTIYF. The variable domain in full, with the rest retrieved from reference TRBV7-6 and TRBJ1-3, is GAGVSQSPRYKVTKRGQDVALRCDPISGHVSLYWYRQALGQGPEFLTYFNYEAQQDKSGLPNDRFSAERPEGSISTLTIQRTEQRDSAMYRCASSPGREPGNTIYFGEGSWLTVV.

The rearrangement links TRBV7-3 to TRBJ2-7; 8 bases agree with TRBD2. CDR3 length: 13 amino acids. The V gene end was trimmed by 5 bases and the J gene end by 1 base; junction bases not matched to a gene: 1. From germline, CDR1 is SGHTA and CDR2 FQGTGA. The CDR3, as DNA: TGTGCCAGCAGCATAGCGGGGTCCTACGAGCAGTACTTC. Its translation: CASSIAGSYEQYF.

This rearrangement joins TRBV4-3 to TRBJ1-4, with 10 nucleotides matching TRBD1. Germline CDR1 is LGHNA and CDR2 is YSLEER. J lost 8 bases, V lost 3 bases, and 6 bases had no gene match. The CDR3 extends over 15 amino acids. The CDR3 DNA follows: TGCGCCAGCAGCCAGGGACAGGGGAGTGGGGAAAAACTGTTTTTT. This translates into CASSQGQGSGEKLFF.

The sample holds a few counts of this clone. The V gene is TRBV6-6, the J gene TRBJ2-7; a weak D match, TRBD2 (6 bases). The V gene lost 4 bases and the J gene lost 0 bases, with 10 bases spanning the gap. In germline, CDR1 is MNHNY, CDR2 SVGAGI (reference sequence). This CDR3 is built from 14 residues. The CDR3 sequence: CASSFDGGSYEQYF. The CDR3 nucleotides are TGTGCCAGCAGTTTTGACGGGGGCTCCTACGAGCAGTACTTC.

The chain joins TRBV5-1 to TRBJ2-6; 7 bases are a match to TRBD1. The CDR3 consists of 19 residues. Looked up from germline, CDR1 is SGHRS and CDR2 is YFSETQ. J was trimmed by 0 bases and V by 1 base; bases with no gene match: 10. CDR3 protein: CASSLSARTGRSGANVLTF. CDR3 nucleotides: TGCGCCAGCAGCTTGAGTGCTCGGACAGGACGCTCTGGGGCCAACGTCCTGACTTTC.

V gene TRBV30 combines with J gene TRBJ2-7; tentative D call: TRBD1 (8 bases). Germline CDR1 is GTSNPN and CDR2 is SVGIG (reference sequence). Trimming took 4 bases from V and 5 from J, leaving 24 bases between them. This CDR3 has 16 amino acids. This CDR3 reads CAWNEGPRTGRDEQYF. Written as DNA, the CDR3 is TGTGCCTGGAACGAAGGGCCTCGGACAGGGAGGGACGAGCAGTACTTC. Complete variable domain (other parts from reference TRBV30 and TRBJ2-7): SQTIHQWPATLVQPVGSPLSLECTVEGTSNPNLYWYRQAAGRGLQLLFYSVGIGQISSEVPQNLSASRPQDRQFILSSKKLLLSDSGFYLCAWNEGPRTGRDEQYFGPGTRLTVT.